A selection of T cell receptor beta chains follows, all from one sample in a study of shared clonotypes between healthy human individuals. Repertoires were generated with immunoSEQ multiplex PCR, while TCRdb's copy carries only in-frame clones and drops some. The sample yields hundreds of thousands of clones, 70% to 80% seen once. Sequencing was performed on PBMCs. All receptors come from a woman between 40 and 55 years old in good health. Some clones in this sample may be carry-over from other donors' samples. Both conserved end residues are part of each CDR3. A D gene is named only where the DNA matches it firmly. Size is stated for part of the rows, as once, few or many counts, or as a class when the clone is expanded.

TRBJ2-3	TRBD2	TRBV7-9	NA	CASSPLGGLTQDTQYF	TGTGCCAGCAGCCCCTTGGGGGGACTAACCCAAGATACGCAGTATTTT
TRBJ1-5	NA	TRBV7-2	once	CASSLTAGGGQPQHF	TGTGCCAGCAGCCTCACTGCGGGGGGAGGTCAGCCCCAGCATTTT
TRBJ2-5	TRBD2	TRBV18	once	CASSLGLEETQYF	TGTGCCAGCTCACTAGGACTAGAGGAGACCCAGTACTTC
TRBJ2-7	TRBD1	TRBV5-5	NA	CASSLGQGISYEQYF	TGTGCCAGCAGCTTGGGACAGGGGATCTCCTACGAGCAGTACTTC
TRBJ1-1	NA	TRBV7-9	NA	CASSPGRGLGNTEAFF	TGTGCCAGCAGCCCAGGTCGGGGTTTGGGAAACACTGAAGCTTTCTTT
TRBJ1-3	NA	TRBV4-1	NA	CASSQGESNTIYF	TGCGCCAGCAGCCAAGGGGAAAGTAACACCATATATTTT
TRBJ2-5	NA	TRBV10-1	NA	CASSEGGLQETQYF	TGCGCCAGCAGTGAGGGGGGACTGCAAGAGACCCAGTACTTC
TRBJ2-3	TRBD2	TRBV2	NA	CASRAGGGTDTQYF	TGTGCCAGCAGGGCGGGAGGGGGCACAGATACGCAGTATTTT
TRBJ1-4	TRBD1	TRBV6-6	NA	CASSSPGTGDEKLFF	TGTGCCAGCAGTTCGCCCGGGACAGGGGATGAAAAACTGTTTTTT
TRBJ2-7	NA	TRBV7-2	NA	CASSLAQGKYEQYF	TGTGCCAGCAGCTTAGCTCAAGGGAAGTACGAGCAGTACTTC
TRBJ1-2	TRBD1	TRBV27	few	CASSRTGGKGYGYTF	TGTGCCAGCAGTCGAACAGGGGGTAAAGGCTATGGCTACACCTTC
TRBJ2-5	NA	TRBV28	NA	CASSLSPGEQYF	TGTGCCAGCAGTTTGTCACCAGGTGAGCAGTACTTC
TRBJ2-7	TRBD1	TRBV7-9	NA	CASSLRDSYSYEQYF	TGTGCCAGCAGCTTAAGGGACAGCTACTCCTACGAGCAGTACTTC
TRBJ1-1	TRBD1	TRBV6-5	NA	CASSYRTGYEAFF	TGTGCCAGCAGTTACAGGACAGGGTATGAAGCTTTCTTT
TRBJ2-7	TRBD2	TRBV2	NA	CASRQGLAGDYEQYF	TGTGCCAGCAGACAGGGACTAGCGGGAGACTACGAGCAGTACTTC
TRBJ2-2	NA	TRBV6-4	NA	CASSATSTGELFF	TGTGCCAGCAGTGCCACGAGCACCGGGGAGCTGTTTTTT
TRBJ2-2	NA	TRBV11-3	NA	CASSYKGGALGTGELFF	TGTGCCAGCAGCTACAAGGGGGGAGCCTTGGGCACCGGGGAGCTGTTTTTT
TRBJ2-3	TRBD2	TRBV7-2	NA	CASRTTSGSTDTQYF	TGTGCCAGCAGAACTACTAGCGGGAGCACAGATACGCAGTATTTT
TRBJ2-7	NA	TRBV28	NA	CASTLGPLYEQYF	TGTGCCAGCACCTTGGGGCCTCTTTACGAGCAGTACTTC
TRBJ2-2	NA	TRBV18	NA	CASSPRSGGYTGELFF	TGTGCCAGCTCCCCCCGCTCTGGGGGCTACACCGGGGAGCTGTTTTTT
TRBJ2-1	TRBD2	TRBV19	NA	CASSKRTSGSVYNEQFF	TGTGCCAGTAGTAAGCGGACTAGCGGAAGCGTCTACAATGAGCAGTTCTTC
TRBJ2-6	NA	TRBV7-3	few	CASSPTRSGANVLTF	TGTGCCAGCAGCCCCACTAGATCTGGGGCCAACGTCCTGACTTTC
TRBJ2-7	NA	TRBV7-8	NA	CASSYGGGNEQYF	TGTGCCAGCAGCTATGGCGGCGGAAACGAGCAGTACTTC
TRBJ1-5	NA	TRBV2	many	CASSDRESQPQHF	TGTGCCAGCAGTGACCGGGAAAGTCAGCCCCAGCATTTT
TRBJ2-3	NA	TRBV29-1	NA	CSVSPGVGTDTQYF	TGCAGCGTTTCTCCAGGGGTGGGCACAGATACGCAGTATTTT
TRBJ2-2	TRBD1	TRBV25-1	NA	CASSDAGTGNTGELFF	TGTGCCAGCAGTGATGCCGGGACAGGGAACACCGGGGAGCTGTTTTTT
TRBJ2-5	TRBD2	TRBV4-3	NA	CASSQGGSGSSGEQYF	TGCGCCAGCAGCCAAGGGGGGAGCGGGAGCTCTGGGGAGCAGTACTTC
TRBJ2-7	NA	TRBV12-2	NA	CASRPGKRGRIHEQYF	TGTGCAAGTCGCCCCGGAAAGAGGGGGCGCATACACGAGCAGTACTTC